This T cell receptor beta chain was identified during a study of CD8+ T cells in alopecia areata. Study results and limitations: In lesional scalp, particularly from alopecia totalis/universalis, clonality was higher than in normal scalp. In patients, TCRs were shared less clearly than in mice, and HLA may possibly be involved.

This clone was counted once. Antigen specificity is unknown. The authors extracted RNA and reverse transcribed it into cDNA as the sequencing template. TCRdb's table, derived via immunoSEQ multiplex PCR, lists solely in-frame clones and lacks some. The sample has over 150,000 clones, roughly 50% seen once; the top ten hold 10% to 15%. The germline V gene encodes CDR1 SGHTA and CDR2 FQGNSA. The CDR3 is 13 amino acids. V was trimmed by 5 bases and J by 2 bases, leaving 8 bases between them. Treatment indicated: oral pan-JAK inhibitor, 5-10 mg twice daily. Lesional scalp punch biopsies and peripheral blood came from alopecia areata patients. From PBMCs, CD4+ and CD8+ T cells were sorted.

V gene TRBV7-2 combines with J gene TRBJ2-3, with unresolved D. This TCR was sampled from a human donor with alopecia areata. Sequenced here: CD8+ T cells sorted from blood, sampled at week 24, from a patient treated with tofacitinib. The CDR3 DNA sequence: TGTGCCAGCAGCGCCACACCCACAGATACGCAGTATTTT. It translates to CASSATPTDTQYF.